This TCR beta chain was observed in a study of T cells after yellow fever vaccination. Turning to the study itself: Preparation of the low-cell-number fractions used SMART-Seq v4 Ultra Low Input.

TCRdb re-called the 5' RACE reads through MiXCR, storing one row per CDR3 protein. The table records around 350,000 distinct CDR3 sequences, 11% of them present only once. Only a few counts were recorded for this clonotype. Its antigen is still unknown. Study outcomes and limitations: Peak timing came faster in the weaker secondary response, day 5 versus 15. The presence of abundant clonotypes contaminating from the bulk population was possible in FACS-sorted repertoires. Post-booster repertoires again held most primary-vaccination clones (about 96% CD4, 85% to 90% CD8).

V was clipped by 6 bases and J by 4 bases, with 18 bases between them. The CDR3 extends over 15 amino acids. Germline CDR1 PRHDT, CDR2 FYEKMQ (reference sequence). This receptor was identified in a man between 18 and 35 years old who received the YFV17D yellow fever vaccine. The sequencing here drew on PBMCs, taken on the day of the first yellow fever vaccination. The chain carries TRBV13 and TRBJ2-5; weak D call: TRBD1 (6 bases). The CDR3 spells CASSRSGGLGETQYF. CDR3 nucleotides: TGTGCCAGCAGTCGGTCTGGGGGCCTGGGAGAGACCCAGTACTTC.